These 17 T cell receptor beta chains came from one sample sequenced in a study of OX40 agonist ivuxolimab in advanced cancers. Assay used: immunoSEQ multiplex PCR; TCRdb lists only in-frame clones, some missing. The top ten hold 25% to 40% of the sample, which has approximately 38,000 clones, about 89% seen once. The starting material was CD4+ or CD8+ T cells sorted from blood, obtained in a trial of the OX40 agonist ivuxolimab. All receptors come from an adult with an advanced solid tumor such as melanoma, head and neck, liver or kidney cancer.

The V and J genes are TRBV7-9 and TRBJ2-1, with 11 bases lining up with TRBD1. There are 14 residues in the CDR3. Germline CDR1 SEHNR, CDR2 FQNEAQ (reference sequence). Germline trimming cut 7 bases from V and 9 bases from J; bases unmatched to any gene: 8. The CDR3 nucleotides are TGTGCCAGCATCAAAAGGACAGGGGGCAGTGAGCAGTTCTTC. It encodes CASIKRTGGSEQFF. Drawing the rest from reference TRBV7-9 and TRBJ2-1, the complete variable domain is DTGVSQNPRHKITKRGQNVTFRCDPISEHNRLYWYRQTLGQGPEFLTYFQNEAQLEKSRLLSDRFSAERPKGSFSTLEIQRTEQGDSAMYLCASIKRTGGSEQFFGPGTRLTVL.

This clone has a handful of counts. The chain uses TRBV30 and TRBJ1-2; possible D gene TRBD1, 6 bases. The CDR3 loop spans 13 amino acids. The V end lost 8 bases, the J end lost 8 bases, and 21 bases lay between the germline ends. Germline CDR1 is GTSNPN and CDR2 is SVGIG (reference sequence). The CDR3 DNA reads TGTGCCCAATCGCAGCATGGGGGCTCAGGCTACACCTTC. Its protein product is CAQSQHGGSGYTF.

CDR3 in DNA: TGTGCCAGCAGCCCCCCGGGCGGCGGCTACGAGCAGTACTTC. Its protein is CASSPPGGGYEQYF. V is TRBV2 and J is TRBJ2-7, with D unresolved. The germline V gene encodes CDR1 SNHLY and CDR2 FYNNEI. V was pared by 6 bases and J by 3 bases, with 15 bases between. The CDR3 extends over 14 amino acids.

V and J are TRBV10-3 and TRBJ1-2; possible D gene TRBD1, 5 bases. Germline loops: CDR1 ENHRY, CDR2 SYGVKD. Trimming shortened V by 10 bases and J by 8 bases, and 20 bases separated the two germline ends. CDR3 length equals 13 residues. The chain's CDR3 is CATLSLSGRGYTF. The CDR3 DNA is TGTGCCACCCTGTCATTATCAGGGCGAGGCTACACCTTC.

The rearrangement uses TRBV30 and TRBJ2-1; 10 nucleotides agree with TRBD2. The CDR3 contains 14 residues. The junction had 4 bases not matched to a gene; V was cut back by 1 base and J by 7 bases. Per the germline V gene, CDR1 is GTSNPN and CDR2 is SVGIG (reference sequence). The CDR3 coding sequence is TGTGCCTGGAGTGGCCTAGCGGGAGAAAATGAGCAGTTCTTC. Its protein product is CAWSGLAGENEQFF.

The CDR3 is CASSPQVWETQYF. Written as DNA, the CDR3 is TGTGCCAGCAGCCCACAAGTTTGGGAGACCCAGTACTTC. The chain is built from TRBV11-2 and TRBJ2-5; D not resolved. Germline V lookup: CDR1 SGHAT, CDR2 FQNNGV. Trimming took 5 bases from V and 5 from J, leaving 12 bases between them. The length of the CDR3 is 13 residues.

V gene TRBV6-1 combines with J gene TRBJ1-5, with TRBD1 as a possible D gene (6 bases). The CDR3 extends over 16 amino acids. V lost 2 bases and J lost 1, with 12 bases in between. Germline lookup yields CDR1 MNHNS and CDR2 SASEGT. CDR3 region: CASSERMTGSNQPQHF. CDR3 sequence (DNA): TGTGCCAGCAGTGAACGGATGACAGGCAGCAATCAGCCCCAGCATTTT.

J is TRBJ2-5 and V is TRBV9, with TRBD1 matching 8 bases. Germline values: CDR1 SGDLS, CDR2 YYNGEE. This CDR3 has 14 amino acids. J lost 6 bases, V lost 4 bases, and 8 bases had no gene match. The CDR3 bases are TGTGCCAGCAGCCCAGGGGGCGAGGTGAAGACCCAGTACTTC. This encodes CASSPGGEVKTQYF. Full variable domain (rest looked up from reference TRBV9 and TRBJ2-5): DSGVTQTPKHLITATGQRVTLRCSPRSGDLSVYWYQQSLDQGLQFLIQYYNGEERAKGNILERFSAQQFPDLHSELNLSSLELGDSALYFCASSPGGEVKTQYFGPGTRLLVL.

CDR3 DNA sequence: TGTGCCAGCTCGGGGGGACAGGTGAAAAATTCACCCCTCCACTTT. It yields the protein CASSGGQVKNSPLHF. The chain employs TRBV18 and TRBJ1-6; 8 nucleotides line up with TRBD1. Germline CDR1 is KGHSH and CDR2 is LQKENI. After removal of 6 bases from V and 7 bases from J, the junction contained 8 bases not matched to a gene. This CDR3 is 15 amino acids long.

This CDR3 is CASSDPGLAGSRETQYF. The CDR3 DNA reads as TGTGCCAGCAGTGACCCTGGACTAGCGGGGTCCCGGGAGACCCAGTACTTC. J is TRBJ2-5 and V is TRBV6-4; the match to TRBD2 covers 12 bases. Germline assignment: CDR1 MRHNA and CDR2 SNTAGT. With 2 bases clipped from V and 5 bases from J, the junction kept 9 bases outside the gene matches. This CDR3 region has 17 residues.

This clone was detected only once. V and J are TRBV11-2 and TRBJ1-1; unclear D gene. Deletions cut 2 bases from V and 4 bases from J, with 11 bases between. The CDR3 sequence is 14 residues long. In germline, CDR1 is SGHAT, CDR2 FQNNGV. The CDR3 here is CASSLSVRVTEAFF. CDR3 DNA sequence: TGTGCCAGCAGCTTAAGTGTAAGGGTCACTGAAGCTTTCTTT. The entire variable domain, with the rest obtained from reference TRBV11-2 and TRBJ1-1, is as follows: EAGVAQSPRYKIIEKRQSVAFWCNPISGHATLYWYQQILGQGPKLLIQFQNNGVVDDSQLPKDRFSAERLKGVDSTLKIQPAKLEDSAVYLCASSLSVRVTEAFFGQGTRLTVV.

This clone was observed a few times. CDR3 DNA: TGCGCCAGCAGCTTGTTGGGGACAGCCTACAATGAGCAGTTCTTC. This codes for CASSLLGTAYNEQFF. The chain recombines TRBV5-1 with TRBJ2-1; TRBD1 matches 7 bases. V lost 1 base and J lost 2; bases outside the gene matches: 3. The CDR3 is 15 amino acids. Germline values: CDR1 SGHRS, CDR2 YFSETQ.

The table lists this clone with a count of one. The chain recombines TRBV6-5 with TRBJ1-2; 10 nucleotides align to TRBD1. Germline assignment: CDR1 MNHEY and CDR2 SVGAGI. V shed 0 bases, J shed 7 bases, and the junction held 5 bases outside the gene matches. The CDR3 covers 15 residues. The CDR3 coding sequence is TGTGCCAGCAGTTACTCGGGACAGGGGACCGGTGGCTACACCTTC. Its protein product is CASSYSGQGTGGYTF.

This chain joins TRBV5-1 and TRBJ2-7; maybe TRBD1 (6 bases). Trimming left V 3 bases short and J 4 bases short, with 8 bases between. Per germline, CDR1 SGHRS and CDR2 YFSETQ. CDR3 length equals 12 residues. The CDR3 loop reads CASSSTGYEQYF. The CDR3 DNA reads TGCGCCAGCAGCTCTACAGGGTACGAGCAGTACTTC.

This chain connects TRBV7-2 to TRBJ1-2; 9 positions agree with TRBD1. Germline CDR1 SGHTA, CDR2 FQGNSA. The CDR3 is made up of 15 amino acids. The J segment lost 7 bases and the V segment lost 0 bases, leaving 6 bases of the junction unmatched. CDR3 protein: CASSLAPGQGSGYTF. CDR3 bases: TGTGCCAGCAGCTTAGCTCCGGGACAGGGTTCTGGCTACACCTTC.

V and J are TRBV23-1 and TRBJ1-1, with a possible D match to TRBD1 (5 bases). TRBV23-1 is given ORF status, its function remaining uncertain. V was trimmed by 6 bases and J by 0 bases, leaving 17 bases between them. CDR3 length: 16 amino acids. The CDR3 region has the DNA TGCGCCAGCAGCCAGGAATTGACAGAAGTGAACACTGAAGCTTTCTTT. Its protein is CASSQELTEVNTEAFF.

This clone was picked up a small number of times. The chain is built from TRBV4-1 and TRBJ1-6; 7 nucleotides align to TRBD1. The CDR3 length is 15 residues. Trimming at V came to 3 bases and at J to 7 bases, leaving 6 bases not matched to a gene. The germline V gene encodes CDR1 MGHRA and CDR2 YSYEKL. The DNA of the CDR3 is TGCGCCAGCAGCCAGGCGGGACAGCAAAATTCACCCCTCCACTTT. It specifies CASSQAGQQNSPLHF.